Each of the 20 T cell receptor beta chains below was sequenced from the same sample in a study of cytomegalovirus exposure and HLA in healthy donors. A multiplex PCR was run with 60 Vbeta primers and 13 Jbeta primers. The data were produced by immunoSEQ multiplex PCR, yet TCRdb's version contains in-frame clones alone and is incomplete. The repertoire holds 160,000 or so clones, with about 75% as singletons. Sequencing was done on a sample of PBMCs. Receptors originate from a female donor in good health and CMV-seronegative.

The gene calls are TRBV28 and TRBJ2-7; 7 bases agree with TRBD2. CDR3 length: 15 amino acids. Germline trimming cut 6 bases from V and 0 bases from J; bases unmatched to any gene: 8. Germline V CDR1 and CDR2: MDHEN, SYDVKM. In nucleotides, the CDR3 is TGTGCCAGCAGGTCCTGGGGGGGGAGCTCCTACGAGCAGTACTTC. It encodes CASRSWGGSSYEQYF.

This chain's CDR3 is CASGTEGGSSYEQYF. The CDR3 DNA reads as TGCGCCAGCGGGACGGAAGGCGGGAGCTCCTACGAGCAGTACTTC. This rearrangement joins TRBV5-1 to TRBJ2-7, with 7 bases identical to TRBD2. CDR1 is SGHRS, CDR2 YFSETQ, per germline. CDR3 length: 15 amino acids. Germline trimming cut 7 bases from V and 0 bases from J; bases unmatched to any gene: 10. The whole variable domain, remainder taken from reference TRBV5-1 and TRBJ2-7, is KAGVTQTPRYLIKTRGQQVTLSCSPISGHRSVSWYQQTPGQGLQFLFEYFSETQRNKGNFPGRFSGRQFSNSRSEMNVSTLELGDSALYLCASGTEGGSSYEQYFGPGTRLTVT.

This clone was recorded once. The chain uses TRBV11-1 and TRBJ1-2, with D tentatively TRBD1 (5 bases). The length of the CDR3 is 15 residues. Germline CDR1 SGHAT, CDR2 FQDESV (reference sequence). Trimming left V 5 bases short and J 7 bases short, with 20 bases between. This chain's CDR3 is CASSTSPVGRGGYTF. As DNA, the CDR3 is TGTGCCAGCAGCACTAGCCCGGTGGGGCGGGGTGGCTACACCTTC.

This sequence joins TRBV28 and TRBJ1-1, with a weak D call TRBD1 (5 bases). V was trimmed by 5 bases and J by 1 base, leaving 14 bases between them. CDR1 and CDR2 from the germline V gene are MDHEN and SYDVKM. The CDR3 extends over 15 amino acids. CDR3 coding DNA: TGTGCCAGCAGTGCTTGGGTCGGGGGGAACACTGAAGCTTTCTTT. Amino acids: CASSAWVGGNTEAFF.

This clone was observed once. The chain is built from TRBV13 and TRBJ2-7; 12 positions match TRBD1. Germline V lookup: CDR1 PRHDT, CDR2 FYEKMQ (reference sequence). The J segment lost 7 bases and the V segment lost 4 bases, leaving 5 bases of the junction unmatched. The CDR3 length is 14 residues. CDR3 in amino acids: CASSWGQGAREQYF. CDR3 nucleotides: TGTGCCAGCAGCTGGGGACAGGGGGCAAGGGAGCAGTACTTC.

This clone was seen more than once but under ten times. The chain couples TRBV6-5 to TRBJ1-4, with 7 positions matching TRBD1. Per germline, CDR1 MNHEY and CDR2 SVGAGI. V was clipped by 5 bases and J by 9 bases; unmatched bases: 9. There are 14 residues in the CDR3. CDR3 bases: TGTGCCAGCAGTAACGGTCCGGGACAGAAAAAACTGTTTTTT. Translating it yields CASSNGPGQKKLFF.

The V gene is TRBV7-9, the J gene TRBJ2-5, with TRBD1 as a possible D gene (6 bases). CDR3 length: 17 residues. The germline V and J ends were trimmed by 2 bases and 0 bases, with 16 bases remaining between them. Looked up from germline, CDR1 is SEHNR and CDR2 is FQNEAQ (reference sequence). The CDR3 sequence is CASSLRGQGKYQETQYF. The DNA of the CDR3 is TGTGCCAGCAGCTTAAGGGGTCAGGGGAAATACCAAGAGACCCAGTACTTC.

V usage is TRBV7-8 and J usage is TRBJ1-1, with TRBD1 identical over 10 bases. V dropped 5 bases and J dropped 10; count of bases not matched to a gene: 13. This CDR3 comprises 15 residues. CDR1 is SGHVS and CDR2 is FQNEAQ in the germline V gene. This CDR3 reads CASSPLNSGTGAAFF. In DNA form, the CDR3 reads TGTGCCAGCAGCCCCCTTAACTCCGGGACAGGGGCAGCTTTCTTT.

The gene calls are TRBV5-8 and TRBJ1-6; D is perhaps TRBD1 (5 bases). The germline CDR1 and CDR2 sequences are SGHTS and YDEGEE. This CDR3 spans 17 amino acids. Trimming removed 4 bases at V and 0 bases at J, with 14 bases between. The CDR3 spells CASSAGSWGSYNSPLHF. The CDR3 DNA follows: TGTGCCAGCAGCGCAGGGTCTTGGGGCTCCTATAATTCACCCCTCCACTTT.

The rearrangement joins TRBV15 to TRBJ2-6, with a weak D call TRBD1 (5 bases). V shed 4 bases and J shed 0 bases, with 10 bases lying between them. CDR3 length: 16 residues. Germline CDR1 LNHNV, CDR2 YYDKDF (reference sequence). CDR3 protein: CATSTKRGSGANVLTF. CDR3 coding DNA: TGTGCCACCAGCACCAAAAGGGGCTCTGGGGCCAACGTCCTGACTTTC.

The V and J genes are TRBV13 and TRBJ2-3; weak D call: TRBD2 (5 bases). CDR3 length: 14 amino acids. Germline values: CDR1 PRHDT, CDR2 FYEKMQ (reference sequence). V dropped 0 bases and J dropped 2 bases, with 6 bases sitting between them. CDR3 sequence (DNA): TGTGCCAGCAGCTTAGGTAGCGTCACAGATACGCAGTATTTT. This codes for CASSLGSVTDTQYF.

V and J are TRBV27 and TRBJ2-7, with TRBD2 matching over 7 bases. This CDR3 is built from 16 residues. With V trimmed by 0 bases and J by 2 bases, 7 bases remained unmatched. CDR1 MNHEY and CDR2 SMNVEV come from the germline V gene (reference sequence). The CDR3 spells CASSLSKRELPYEQYF. CDR3 DNA sequence: TGTGCCAGCAGTTTATCTAAGCGGGAATTACCCTACGAGCAGTACTTC.

Here the CDR3 reads CSVARQLQETQYF. DNA of the CDR3: TGCAGCGTTGCCCGACAGTTACAAGAGACCCAGTACTTC. This chain links TRBV29-1 with TRBJ2-5; a possible D gene is TRBD1 (5 bases). The CDR3 spans 13 residues. Trimming removed 4 bases at V and 2 bases at J, with 11 bases between. The germline CDR1 and CDR2 sequences are SQVTM and ANQGSEA.

This clone has only a few counts. The rearrangement joins TRBV15 to TRBJ1-4; tentative D call: TRBD1 (5 bases). V lost 0 bases, J lost 4 bases, and 12 bases lay in between. The CDR3 totals 16 residues. CDR1 is LNHNV, CDR2 YYDKDF, per germline (reference sequence). The CDR3 nucleotides are TGTGCCACCAGCAGAGATTCAGGGAGGGGTAATGAAAAACTGTTTTTT. Translated, it gives CATSRDSGRGNEKLFF.

The rearrangement uses TRBV6-5 and TRBJ2-5; 9 bases match TRBD2. The last part of the DNA fits TRBJ2-7 better; the J call may be wrong. This CDR3 has 15 amino acids. The germline V gene encodes CDR1 MNHEY and CDR2 SVGAGI. The CDR3 region is CASSYGVAGAGEQYF. The CDR3 DNA sequence: TGTGCCAGCAGTTACGGAGTAGCGGGAGCGGGCGAGCAGTACTTC.

V usage is TRBV6-1 and J usage is TRBJ1-2; D is unclear. CDR1 and CDR2 (germline): MNHNS, SASEGT. V was shortened by 7 bases and J by 4 bases, with 10 bases between the two germline ends. The CDR3 spans 12 residues. CDR3 loop: CASTPDFYGYTF. CDR3 DNA: TGTGCCAGCACCCCAGATTTCTATGGCTACACCTTC.

There are a few counts of this clone. The V and J genes are TRBV4-1 and TRBJ2-3, with D possibly TRBD1 on 5 matching bases. Trimming stripped 6 bases from V and 2 bases from J, with 12 bases between. CDR3 length: 14 amino acids. Germline assignment: CDR1 MGHRA and CDR2 YSYEKL. In DNA, the CDR3 is TGCGCCAGCAGGCAGGGTCATTTCACAGATACGCAGTATTTT. Residues: CASRQGHFTDTQYF.

Comment on this clone: At one boundary the junction diverges from the germline segment, which might be a read error. Different DNA sequences within this sample yield the same CDR3. The chain uses TRBV7-7 and TRBJ1-5, with D possibly being TRBD1 (5 bases). The germline gives CDR1 SSHAT, CDR2 FNYEAQ (reference sequence). The CDR3 extends over 15 amino acids. CDR3 loop: CASSLVGRENQPQHF. In DNA form, the CDR3 reads TGTGCTAGCAGCCTAGTCGGCAGGGAAAATCAGCCCCAGCATTTT. Based on the CDR3 plus reference TRBV7-7 and TRBJ1-5, the full variable domain is GAGVSQSPRYKVTKRGQDVTLRCDPISSHATLYWYQQALGQGPEFLTYFNYEAQPDKSGLPSDRFSAERPEGSISTLTIQRTEQRDSAMYRCASSLVGRENQPQHFGDGTRLSIL.

The V call is TRBV5-1, the J call TRBJ1-4; 7 bases are shared with TRBD1. Trimming took 0 bases from V and 8 from J; bases not matched to a gene: 7. The germline V gene encodes CDR1 SGHRS and CDR2 YFSETQ. The CDR3 is 15 amino acids. CDR3 nucleotides: TGCGCCAGCAGCTTGGAAGGGGGCGAAGGGGAAAAACTGTTTTTT. Amino acids: CASSLEGGEGEKLFF.

The genes are TRBV5-1 and TRBJ2-7, with TRBD2 matching over 11 bases. The CDR3 is made up of 15 amino acids. With V trimmed by 5 bases and J by 2 bases, 6 bases remained unmatched. Germline V gene sequence: CDR1 SGHRS, CDR2 YFSETQ. CDR3 amino acids: CASSTLAGGTYEQYF. The CDR3 DNA follows: TGCGCCAGCAGTACCCTAGCGGGAGGTACCTACGAGCAGTACTTC.